This is a list of T cell receptor beta chains from one sample in a study of OX40 agonist ivuxolimab in advanced cancers. Assay: immunoSEQ multiplex PCR; the TCRdb copy retains only in-frame clones and omits some. The sample has about 63,000 clones, about 88% seen once. The material was CD4+ or CD8+ T cells sorted from blood, obtained in a trial of the OX40 agonist ivuxolimab. The receptors derive from an adult with an advanced solid tumor such as melanoma, head and neck, liver or kidney cancer. CDR3s include the opening cysteine and the closing phenylalanine or tryptophan. The order of the fields is CDR3 protein, V gene, CDR3 length.

CDR3 protein: CASSLRVTSPYNEQFF
V gene: TRBV11-2
CDR3 length: 16

CDR3 protein: CASSIPGHTKMNTEAFF
V gene: TRBV7-9
CDR3 length: 17

CDR3 protein: CASSSPDRAGNTIYF
V gene: TRBV28
CDR3 length: 15

CDR3 protein: CASSVQGVYNSPLHF
V gene: TRBV2
CDR3 length: 15

CDR3 protein: CAWSGTGEGYTF
V gene: TRBV30
CDR3 length: 12

CDR3 protein: CASSRILTNTGELFF
V gene: TRBV4-3
CDR3 length: 15

CDR3 protein: CSALLADRYEQYF
V gene: TRBV29-1
CDR3 length: 13

CDR3 protein: CASRWGDTQYF
V gene: TRBV7-9
CDR3 length: 11

CDR3 protein: CASSLGQNNEQFF
V gene: TRBV19
CDR3 length: 13

CDR3 protein: CASSRSQGANTEAFF
V gene: TRBV4-1
CDR3 length: 15

CDR3 protein: CASSPGETQYF
V gene: TRBV5-5
CDR3 length: 11

CDR3 protein: CATSSDRGVSYEQYF
V gene: TRBV15
CDR3 length: 15

CDR3 protein: CASGFGRGGVSADTQYF
V gene: TRBV12-5
CDR3 length: 17

CDR3 protein: CASSPQTGGGGNTIYF
V gene: TRBV18
CDR3 length: 16

CDR3 protein: CATRQTGYTF
V gene: TRBV19
CDR3 length: 10

CDR3 protein: CAWSDGTVGEKLFF
V gene: TRBV30
CDR3 length: 14

CDR3 protein: CAISDPRSPRDIGYTF
V gene: TRBV10-3
CDR3 length: 16

CDR3 protein: CASSYDSSPDRGYTF
V gene: TRBV6-5
CDR3 length: 15

CDR3 protein: CASSYGQPQETQYF
V gene: TRBV6-6
CDR3 length: 14

CDR3 protein: CASRSTDPRSNYGYTF
V gene: TRBV28
CDR3 length: 16

CDR3 protein: CASRADRAGPDTQYF
V gene: TRBV2
CDR3 length: 15

CDR3 protein: CAWSVSVAGELFF
V gene: TRBV30
CDR3 length: 13

CDR3 protein: CASSLYRGRSTDTQYF
V gene: TRBV7-2
CDR3 length: 16

CDR3 protein: CASSPGTVIYEQYF
V gene: TRBV18
CDR3 length: 14

CDR3 protein: CASEGGDRGVVDGYTF
V gene: TRBV19
CDR3 length: 16

CDR3 protein: CASSLTQSGGVYEQYF
V gene: TRBV4-1
CDR3 length: 16

CDR3 protein: CASSESQGANDQPQHF
V gene: TRBV10-2
CDR3 length: 16

CDR3 protein: CAWSVTRRNTEAFF
V gene: TRBV30
CDR3 length: 14

CDR3 protein: CASSLGLNTGELFF
V gene: TRBV5-4
CDR3 length: 14

CDR3 protein: CASSKQNSPLHF
V gene: TRBV6-5
CDR3 length: 12

CDR3 protein: CASSSGNSYEQYF
V gene: TRBV6-6
CDR3 length: 13

CDR3 protein: CASSIARGRNEQYF
V gene: TRBV19
CDR3 length: 14